This T cell receptor (beta chain) was sequenced for a study of shared clonotypes between healthy human individuals. Study-level background: With ages of 18 to 49, the donors were two women and three men. Overall study findings and caveats: Clonotypes shared by all four donors outscored non-shared clonotypes in generation probability.

The V gene end was trimmed by 0 bases and the J gene end by 7 bases; junction bases not matched to a gene: 2. The CDR3 covers 14 residues. CDR1 and CDR2 from the germline V gene are PRHDT and FYEKMQ (reference sequence). Comment on this clone: Its antigen is undetermined.

In the study's own analysis: As immunoSEQ supplied junction-only sequences (without quality scores), filtering differed. Produced via immunoSEQ multiplex PCR; TCRdb's table is partial and in-frame only. V and J calls and clone size follow that table, whereas D and trimming were derived from the DNA. Seen here are around 610,000 clones, roughly 96% observed once, and the top ten hold 0.11%. As defined, naive CD8 cells were CD45RO-negative and positively selected for CCR7, with terminally differentiated effector memory CD45RA+ cells excluded. The chain is built from TRBV13 and TRBJ2-2, with 7 nucleotides matching TRBD2. The receptor's source is a woman in her 30s in good health. Sequencing used naive CD8+ T cells sorted from blood. The CDR3: CASSLGLAVGELFF. The CDR3 DNA reads as TGTGCCAGCAGCTTAGGTCTAGCGGTCGGGGAGCTGTTTTTT.